These 31 T cell receptor beta chains were sequenced from one sample in a study of blood T cell repertoires in COVID-19 (dated by TCRdb to about 2020). The library was prepared using the immunoSEQ multiplex PCR assay. The clones in this table, taken by TCRdb from immuneACCESS, are in-frame only. Not every clone is retained; where verified, under half of the shortfall comes from an unresolved V gene, and the cause of the rest is unknown. For this sample there are over 70,000 clones; 70% to 85% appear just once. Roughly 4% of the sample belongs to the ten largest clones. The sample consisted of peripheral blood. Source of these receptors: a woman aged 55-70 years with acute or convalescent COVID-19.

The chain carries TRBV5-1 and TRBJ2-3; D unclear. Germline CDR1 is SGHRS and CDR2 is YFSETQ. The CDR3 runs to 16 residues. The ends were cut back, 0 bases at V and 2 bases at J, with 13 bases in the middle. The CDR3: CASSLAASFHTDTQYF. The CDR3 DNA follows: TGCGCCAGCAGCTTGGCCGCGTCTTTTCACACAGATACGCAGTATTTT.

This clone was seen more than once but under ten times. Here the CDR3 DNA reads TGTGCCAGCAGGCCCCAGGGCATTGGAAACACCATATATTTT. It is translated as CASRPQGIGNTIYF. The rearrangement links TRBV28 to TRBJ1-3; D is possibly TRBD1 (5 bases). V was trimmed by 6 bases and J by 3 bases, leaving 12 bases between them. The CDR3 runs to 14 residues. CDR1 is MDHEN and CDR2 is SYDVKM in the germline V gene.

V gene TRBV2 combines with J gene TRBJ2-2; possibly TRBD2 for D (6 bases). V shed 7 bases and J shed 5 bases, with 17 bases lying between them. The CDR3 runs to 15 residues. Germline CDR1 and CDR2: SNHLY and FYNNEI. CDR3 protein: CASKGGAGGTGELFF. DNA for the CDR3: TGTGCCAGCAAGGGTGGAGCCGGGGGAACCGGGGAGCTGTTTTTT.

The V and J genes are TRBV7-3 and TRBJ2-5, with D possibly matching TRBD2 (6 bases). The CDR3 consists of 15 residues. Germline assignment: CDR1 SGHTA and CDR2 FQGTGA. Deletions cut 5 bases from V and 2 bases from J, with 15 bases between. DNA for the CDR3: TGTGCCAGCAGCCTTGGACCGGGAGCACAAGAGACCCAGTACTTC. Its translation is CASSLGPGAQETQYF.

This rearrangement joins TRBV11-2 to TRBJ2-2; D call uncertain. Germline assignment: CDR1 SGHAT and CDR2 FQNNGV. CDR3 size: 13 residues. Trimming removed 5 bases from V and 5 bases from J, with 9 bases in between. Here the CDR3 reads CASSVTRTGELFF. In DNA form, the CDR3 reads TGTGCCAGCAGCGTTACGAGAACCGGGGAGCTGTTTTTT.

This sequence joins TRBV9 and TRBJ2-7; D possibly corresponds to TRBD1 (5 bases). Trimming took off 0 bases at V and 2 bases at J, with 12 bases between the two ends. Germline CDR1 SGDLS, CDR2 YYNGEE. The CDR3 has 15 amino acids. This CDR3 is CASSVAAGPPYEQYF. The CDR3 DNA follows: TGTGCCAGCAGCGTAGCTGCAGGGCCCCCCTACGAGCAGTACTTC.

This clone was counted between two and nine times. This sequence joins TRBV6-6 and TRBJ2-7; D unclear. The germline V gene encodes CDR1 MNHNY and CDR2 SVGAGI (reference sequence). The CDR3 runs 13 residues. The V gene lost 2 bases and the J gene lost 5 bases, with 10 bases spanning the gap. CDR3 coding DNA: TGTGCCAGCAGTTACATGAGGATCGACGAGCAGTACTTC. Its protein is CASSYMRIDEQYF.

The genes are TRBV7-6 and TRBJ2-5; 16 bases agree with TRBD2. J gave up 2 bases and V 3 bases, and 6 bases lay outside the gene matches. Per germline, CDR1 SGHVS and CDR2 FNYEAQ. The CDR3 length is 18 residues. The CDR3 DNA reads TGTGCCAGCAGCTTGGGGGGACTAGCGGGAGGGTATCAAGAGACCCAGTACTTC. Protein sequence: CASSLGGLAGGYQETQYF. The entire variable domain, with the rest obtained from reference TRBV7-6 and TRBJ2-5, is as follows: GAGVSQSPRYKVTKRGQDVALRCDPISGHVSLYWYRQALGQGPEFLTYFNYEAQQDKSGLPNDRFSAERPEGSISTLTIQRTEQRDSAMYRCASSLGGLAGGYQETQYFGPGTRLLVL.

CDR3 coding DNA: TGCGCCAGCAGCTTGGCCTTTACTAGCGGGATGGAGACCCAGTACTTC. Protein: CASSLAFTSGMETQYF. This chain uses TRBV5-1 with TRBJ2-5; 10 positions match TRBD2. This CDR3 has 16 residues. After removal of 0 bases from V and 5 bases from J, the junction contained 7 bases not matched to a gene. Germline V CDR1 and CDR2: SGHRS, YFSETQ.

This chain connects TRBV19 to TRBJ2-2; 11 bases agree with TRBD1. Trimming at V came to 6 bases and at J to 7 bases, leaving 10 bases not matched to a gene. CDR1 is LNHDA, CDR2 SQIVND, per germline (reference sequence). CDR3 length equals 16 residues. The DNA for the CDR3 is TGTGCCAGTAGCAAGGAGGGGACAGGGGGATTCGGGGAGCTGTTTTTT. Protein: CASSKEGTGGFGELFF.

V usage is TRBV15 and J usage is TRBJ1-1, with D hard to call. The CDR3 totals 14 residues. Germline V gene data show CDR1 as LNHNV and CDR2 as YYDKDF (reference sequence). V was clipped by 0 bases and J by 11 bases, with 16 bases between them. CDR3 sequence reads: CATSRDGALTGAFF. The CDR3 nucleotides are TGTGCCACCAGCAGAGATGGAGCATTGACGGGTGCTTTCTTT.

V is TRBV25-1 and J is TRBJ2-2; TRBD1 matches at 10 bases. Trimming took 6 bases from V and 3 from J; bases not matched to a gene: 4. Looked up from germline, CDR1 is MGHDK and CDR2 is SYGVNS. The CDR3 runs 15 residues. CDR3 nucleotide sequence: TGTGCCAGCAGCGTCGGGACAGGGGACACCGGGGAGCTGTTTTTT. Translating it yields CASSVGTGDTGELFF.

J is TRBJ1-3 and V is TRBV28; D might be TRBD1 (5 bases). Trimming shortened V by 5 bases and J by 3 bases, and 14 bases separated the two germline ends. CDR3 length equals 15 residues. Germline V gene sequence: CDR1 MDHEN, CDR2 SYDVKM. The CDR3 protein is CASSPGGGFGNTIYF. For the CDR3, the DNA is TGTGCCAGCAGTCCGGGTGGGGGGTTTGGAAACACCATATATTTT.

This rearrangement joins TRBV6-5 to TRBJ2-5; D might be TRBD2 (5 bases). This CDR3 region has 13 residues. Trimming cost V 9 bases and J 1 base, with 12 bases left between them. CDR1 MNHEY and CDR2 SVGAGI come from the germline V gene. The CDR3 region is CASQRSVQETQYF. For the CDR3, the DNA is TGTGCCAGTCAGCGGTCGGTCCAAGAGACCCAGTACTTC.

The chain combines TRBV5-1 with TRBJ1-4; 7 nucleotides line up with TRBD1. Germline values: CDR1 SGHRS, CDR2 YFSETQ. The CDR3 covers 13 residues. Trimming cost V 4 bases and J 8 bases; bases outside gene matches: 5. CDR3 in amino acids: CASSPRQGEKLFF. The CDR3 region has the DNA TGCGCCAGCAGCCCCCGACAGGGAGAAAAACTGTTTTTT.

This chain links TRBV24-1 with TRBJ2-3, with 8 nucleotides matching TRBD2. CDR3 length: 16 amino acids. Germline CDR1 and CDR2: KGHDR and SFDVKD. V gave up 5 bases and J gave up 4 bases; unmatched junction bases: 10. DNA for the CDR3: TGTGCCACCAGTGCTCCAGCGGGGGATCTCTCAGATACGCAGTATTTT. Its protein is CATSAPAGDLSDTQYF.

The gene calls are TRBV10-3 and TRBJ2-3, with 9 bases that match TRBD2. The V gene end was trimmed by 3 bases and the J gene end by 8 bases; junction bases not matched to a gene: 12. Germline V gives CDR1 ENHRY, CDR2 SYGVKD. This CDR3 has 16 amino acids. The CDR3 sequence: CAISDPSGISGSTQYF. The CDR3 region has the DNA TGTGCCATCAGTGACCCTAGCGGGATCTCAGGTAGTACGCAGTATTTT.

The rearrangement links TRBV19 to TRBJ1-2; possible D gene TRBD1, 5 bases. This CDR3 has 15 residues. The germline V gene has CDR1 LNHDA and CDR2 SQIVND (reference sequence). Trimming shortened V by 4 bases and J by 8 bases, and 20 bases separated the two germline ends. As DNA, the CDR3 is TGTGCCAGTAGTACTCGACGGCAGGGTCAAGCCGGCTACACCTTC. It is translated as CASSTRRQGQAGYTF.

This clone turned up a few times. V gene TRBV6-6 combines with J gene TRBJ2-7, with 12 bases matching TRBD1. From germline, CDR1 is MNHNY and CDR2 SVGAGI (reference sequence). Losses at the gene ends were 6 bases for V and 3 bases for J; bases not matched to a gene: 6. The CDR3 spans 15 residues. DNA of the CDR3: TGTGCCAGCAGCCGCGGGACAGGGGGCTTCTACGAGCAGTACTTC. Translation: CASSRGTGGFYEQYF.

The gene calls are TRBV11-2 and TRBJ2-4, with TRBD2 matching 7 bases. The CDR3 is 16 amino acids. V lost 5 bases, J lost 0 bases, and 7 bases stayed unmatched. Germline lookup yields CDR1 SGHAT and CDR2 FQNNGV. The CDR3 region is CASSPRDYKAKNIQYF. In DNA form, the CDR3 reads TGTGCCAGCAGCCCCCGGGACTATAAAGCCAAAAACATTCAGTACTTC. Filled out from reference TRBV11-2 and TRBJ2-4, the complete variable domain reads EAGVAQSPRYKIIEKRQSVAFWCNPISGHATLYWYQQILGQGPKLLIQFQNNGVVDDSQLPKDRFSAERLKGVDSTLKIQPAKLEDSAVYLCASSPRDYKAKNIQYFGAGTRLSVL.

This clone was seen more than once but under ten times. V and J are TRBV29-1 and TRBJ1-2; TRBD1 matches at 7 bases. Trimming cost V 6 bases and J 4 bases; bases outside gene matches: 8. Germline V gives CDR1 SQVTM, CDR2 ANQGSEA. This CDR3 contains 13 residues. The CDR3 region has the DNA TGCAGCGTCCTCATACAGGGGAGCTATGGCTACACCTTC. Its protein is CSVLIQGSYGYTF.

The DNA for the CDR3 is TGCAGCGTTGAAATTTTTCCAGGGGTTGACACCGGGGAGCTGTTTTTT. It is translated as CSVEIFPGVDTGELFF. The chain employs TRBV29-1 and TRBJ2-2; TRBD1 is a possible D gene (6 bases). Trimming cost V 2 bases and J 3 bases, with 16 bases left between them. The CDR3 has 16 residues. The germline V gene encodes CDR1 SQVTM and CDR2 ANQGSEA.

The V and J genes are TRBV11-1 and TRBJ2-3, with TRBD1 as a possible D gene (6 bases). The length of the CDR3 is 16 residues. Trimming cost V 2 bases and J 0 bases, with 12 bases left between them. Germline CDR1 is SGHAT and CDR2 is FQDESV (reference sequence). In DNA, the CDR3 is TGTGCCAGCAGCTTATTGGGGACAATTAGCACAGATACGCAGTATTTT. This gives the protein CASSLLGTISTDTQYF.

This chain links TRBV9 with TRBJ2-1, with 7 nucleotides matching TRBD2. J was trimmed by 0 bases and V by 0 bases; bases with no gene match: 3. The germline V gene has CDR1 SGDLS and CDR2 YYNGEE. This CDR3 has 16 amino acids. The CDR3 DNA reads TGTGCCAGCAGCGTAGGGGCGGGAGTCTCCTACAATGAGCAGTTCTTC. Translated: CASSVGAGVSYNEQFF.

This chain connects TRBV28 to TRBJ2-7, with D uncertain. V dropped 5 bases and J dropped 2 bases, with 4 bases sitting between them. This CDR3 region has 11 residues. Per the germline V gene, CDR1 is MDHEN and CDR2 is SYDVKM. For the CDR3, the DNA is TGTGCCAGCAGTCAAACCTACGAGCAGTACTTC. This encodes CASSQTYEQYF.

At least ten counts were recorded for this clone. The V gene is TRBV28, the J gene TRBJ1-2; D remains unclear. Looked up from germline, CDR1 is MDHEN and CDR2 is SYDVKM. CDR3 length equals 16 residues. The ends were cut back, 2 bases at V and 5 bases at J, with 18 bases in the middle. The CDR3 DNA reads TGTGCCAGCAGTTTAGGCGGGGTTGGTCGGCTGTATGGCTACACCTTC. Amino acids: CASSLGGVGRLYGYTF.

V usage is TRBV6-1 and J usage is TRBJ1-6, with a possible D match to TRBD1 (6 bases). CDR1 is MNHNS and CDR2 is SASEGT in the germline V gene. Trimming took off 2 bases at V and 3 bases at J, with 17 bases between the two ends. There are 18 residues in the CDR3. CDR3 DNA sequence: TGTGCCAGCAGTGAATACGAGGACAGAATTCGCTATAATTCACCCCTCCACTTT. Amino acids: CASSEYEDRIRYNSPLHF.

J is TRBJ1-1 and V is TRBV3-1 (or the pseudogene TRBV3-2), with D perhaps TRBD1 (5 bases). Germline-derived CDR1 and CDR2 are LGHDT and YNNKEL (reference sequence). Trimming took off 1 base at V and 2 bases at J, with 11 bases between the two ends. The CDR3 sequence is 15 residues long. The DNA for the CDR3 is TGTGCCAGCAGCCAAGGGCATACAGGTAACACTGAAGCTTTCTTT. Amino acid sequence: CASSQGHTGNTEAFF.

The chain is built from TRBV28 and TRBJ1-1; tentative D call: TRBD1 (5 bases). CDR1 and CDR2 from the germline V gene are MDHEN and SYDVKM. This CDR3 has 13 amino acids. Between the trimmed V and J ends, which lost 2 bases and 5 bases, there was a span of 9 bases. The CDR3: CASSLRQRTEAFF. CDR3 nucleotides: TGTGCCAGCAGTTTAAGACAGAGAACTGAAGCTTTCTTT. Full variable domain (rest looked up from reference TRBV28 and TRBJ1-1): DVKVTQSSRYLVKRTGEKVFLECVQDMDHENMFWYRQDPGLGLRLIYFSYDVKMKEKGDIPEGYSVSREKKERFSLILESASTNQTSMYLCASSLRQRTEAFFGQGTRLTVV.

The V call is TRBV6-5, the J call TRBJ1-5, with no clear D. Germline CDR1 MNHEY, CDR2 SVGAGI. Trimming took 6 bases from V and 3 from J, leaving 9 bases between them. The CDR3 consists of 13 residues. This CDR3 is CASRGQDNQPQHF. Here the CDR3 DNA reads TGTGCCAGCAGGGGCCAGGACAATCAGCCCCAGCATTTT.

This clone has a single count. The chain recombines TRBV7-9 with TRBJ1-6, with a tentative D call TRBD1 (6 bases). Between the trimmed V and J ends, which lost 4 bases and 8 bases, there was a span of 15 bases. Germline V gives CDR1 SEHNR, CDR2 FQNEAQ (reference sequence). The CDR3 length is 15 residues. The CDR3 nucleotides are TGTGCCAGCAGCTCCCCAGACAGGATCGATTCACCCCTCCACTTT. Its protein is CASSSPDRIDSPLHF.